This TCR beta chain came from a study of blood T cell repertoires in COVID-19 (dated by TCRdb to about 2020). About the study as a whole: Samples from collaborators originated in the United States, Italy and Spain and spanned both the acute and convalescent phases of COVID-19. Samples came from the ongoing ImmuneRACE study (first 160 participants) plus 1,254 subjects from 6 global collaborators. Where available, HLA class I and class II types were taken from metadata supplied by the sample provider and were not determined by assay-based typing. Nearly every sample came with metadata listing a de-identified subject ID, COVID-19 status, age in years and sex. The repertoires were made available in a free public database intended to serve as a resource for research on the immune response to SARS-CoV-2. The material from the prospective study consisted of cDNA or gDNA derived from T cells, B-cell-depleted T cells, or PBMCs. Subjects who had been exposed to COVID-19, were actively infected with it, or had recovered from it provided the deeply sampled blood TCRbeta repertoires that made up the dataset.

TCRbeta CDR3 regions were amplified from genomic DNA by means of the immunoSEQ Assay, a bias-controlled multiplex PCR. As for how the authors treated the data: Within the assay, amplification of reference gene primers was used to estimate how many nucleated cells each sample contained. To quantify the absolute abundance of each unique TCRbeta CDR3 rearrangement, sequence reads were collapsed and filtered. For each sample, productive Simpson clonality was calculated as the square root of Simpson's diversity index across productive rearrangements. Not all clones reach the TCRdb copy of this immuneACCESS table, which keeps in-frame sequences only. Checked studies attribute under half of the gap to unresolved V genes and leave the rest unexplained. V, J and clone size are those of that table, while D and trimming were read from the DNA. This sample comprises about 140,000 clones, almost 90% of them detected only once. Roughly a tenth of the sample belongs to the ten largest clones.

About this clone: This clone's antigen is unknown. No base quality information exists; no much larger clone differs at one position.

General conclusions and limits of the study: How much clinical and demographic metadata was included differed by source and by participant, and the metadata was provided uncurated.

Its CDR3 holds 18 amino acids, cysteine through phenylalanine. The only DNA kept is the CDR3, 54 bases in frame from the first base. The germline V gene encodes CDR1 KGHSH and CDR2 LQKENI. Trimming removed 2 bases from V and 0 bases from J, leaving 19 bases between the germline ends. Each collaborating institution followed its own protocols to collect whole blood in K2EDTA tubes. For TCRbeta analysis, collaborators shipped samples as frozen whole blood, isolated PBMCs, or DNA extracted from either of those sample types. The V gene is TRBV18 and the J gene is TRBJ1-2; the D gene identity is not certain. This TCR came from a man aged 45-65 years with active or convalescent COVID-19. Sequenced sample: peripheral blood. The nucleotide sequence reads TGTGCCAGCTCACCAGTAGGGCCCCCCGGAGGCTCTAACTATGGCTACACCTTC. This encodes CASSPVGPPGGSNYGYTF.